A single sample is the source of the 10 T cell receptor beta chains below, sequenced in a study of CD8+ T cells in alopecia areata. Treatment meaning: oral pan-JAK inhibitor, 5-10 mg twice daily. Sequencing templates came from extracted RNA that was reverse transcribed into cDNA. Some clones are missing from TCRdb's copy, which holds only in-frame ones; the method was immunoSEQ multiplex PCR. This table holds some 190,000 clones, about 60% found once. The sample in question was CD4+ T cells sorted from blood, obtained at week 4, from a patient treated with tofacitinib. The origin of the receptors is a human donor with alopecia areata.

This clone showed up just a few times. The chain joins TRBV4-3 to TRBJ2-3; TRBD2 might be the D (6 bases). V dropped 6 bases and J dropped 2 bases, with 18 bases sitting between them. CDR1 and CDR2 from the germline V gene are LGHNA and YSLEER. This CDR3 is built from 16 residues. CDR3 nucleotide sequence: TGCGCCAGCAGTCTGGGGGGTTCAGGGAACACAGATACGCAGTATTTT. Translated, it gives CASSLGGSGNTDTQYF.

CDR3 protein: CAWRGGGLPNTGELFF. CDR3 nucleotide sequence: TGTGCCTGGAGAGGTGGGGGACTTCCGAACACCGGGGAGCTGTTTTTT. The genes are TRBV30 and TRBJ2-2; D perhaps matches TRBD2 (6 bases). Trimming took 3 bases from V and 0 from J, leaving 14 bases between them. The CDR3 extends over 16 amino acids. Germline CDR1 GTSNPN, CDR2 SVGIG (reference sequence). The full variable domain, in which reference TRBV30 and TRBJ2-2 provide the parts outside the CDR3, is SQTIHQWPATLVQPVGSPLSLECTVEGTSNPNLYWYRQAAGRGLQLLFYSVGIGQISSEVPQNLSASRPQDRQFILSSKKLLLSDSGFYLCAWRGGGLPNTGELFFGEGSRLTVL.

The chain carries TRBV5-1 and TRBJ2-7; 9 bases agree with TRBD2. The CDR3 extends over 14 amino acids. Per the germline V gene, CDR1 is SGHRS and CDR2 is YFSETQ. With 1 base clipped from V and 3 bases from J, the junction kept 2 bases outside the gene matches. The CDR3 protein is CASSLSSGDYEQYF. The CDR3, as DNA: TGCGCCAGCAGCTTGTCTAGCGGGGACTACGAGCAGTACTTC.

This chain uses TRBV5-6 with TRBJ2-1; 8 bases fit TRBD2. The V and J ends lost 4 bases and 7 bases, in that order; junction bases with no gene match: 4. Germline V CDR1 and CDR2: SGHDT, YYEEEE. This CDR3 is 13 amino acids long. The CDR3 DNA is TGTGCCAGCAGCACACGACTAGCGAATGAGCAGTTCTTC. This translates into CASSTRLANEQFF.

This chain links TRBV18 with TRBJ2-1; D may be TRBD2 (6 bases). Germline CDR1 is KGHSH and CDR2 is LQKENI. The CDR3 is 13 residues long. V was pared by 5 bases and J by 6 bases, with 11 bases between. In nucleotides, the CDR3 is TGTGCCAGCTCAAGACTAGTCGGCAATGAGCAGTTCTTC. Protein sequence: CASSRLVGNEQFF.

V usage is TRBV30 and J usage is TRBJ2-7; TRBD2 matches 10 bases. V shed 5 bases and J 6 bases; nucleotides not matched to a gene: 7. Germline CDR1 reads GTSNPN; CDR2 reads SVGIG (reference sequence). This CDR3 comprises 13 residues. CDR3 residues: CAWCLAGEAEQYF. In DNA, the CDR3 is TGTGCCTGGTGTCTAGCGGGAGAAGCCGAGCAGTACTTC.

This clone was seen more than once but under ten times. This chain links TRBV5-4 with TRBJ1-4; the match to TRBD1 covers 8 bases. The germline CDR1 and CDR2 sequences are SGHNT and YYREEE (reference sequence). This CDR3 contains 15 residues. V was clipped by 4 bases and J by 5 bases; unmatched bases: 7. DNA for the CDR3: TGTGCCAGCAGCCTGACAGGGGCCAGAAATGAAAAACTGTTTTTT. This sequence encodes CASSLTGARNEKLFF.

Remarks on this clone: The germline gene is not matched at one end of the junction; a read error may be the cause. This rearrangement joins TRBV2 to TRBJ2-4, with 7 bases that match TRBD1. The CDR3 spans 12 residues. Germline CDR1 is SNHLY and CDR2 is FYNNEI. The CDR3 spells CASSDRDSTLGF. The CDR3 DNA follows: TGTGCCAGCAGTGACCGGGACAGCACCCTGGGCTTC.

The rearrangement uses TRBV9 and TRBJ1-2; D not resolved. The V and J ends lost 0 bases and 9 bases respectively, with 9 bases between them. This CDR3 has 12 amino acids. In germline, CDR1 is SGDLS, CDR2 YYNGEE. CDR3 residues: CASSVDGERYTF. The CDR3 DNA is TGTGCCAGCAGCGTAGATGGGGAACGCTACACCTTC.

The genes are TRBV30 and TRBJ2-1, with 13 bases identical to TRBD2. V trimming: 3 bases; J trimming: 10 bases; junction bases outside the gene matches: 6. The CDR3 is made up of 14 amino acids. Germline loops: CDR1 GTSNPN, CDR2 SVGIG (reference sequence). Written as DNA, the CDR3 is TGTGCCTGGAGGTTCGGGACTAGCGGGATAGAGCAGTTCTTC. As protein: CAWRFGTSGIEQFF.